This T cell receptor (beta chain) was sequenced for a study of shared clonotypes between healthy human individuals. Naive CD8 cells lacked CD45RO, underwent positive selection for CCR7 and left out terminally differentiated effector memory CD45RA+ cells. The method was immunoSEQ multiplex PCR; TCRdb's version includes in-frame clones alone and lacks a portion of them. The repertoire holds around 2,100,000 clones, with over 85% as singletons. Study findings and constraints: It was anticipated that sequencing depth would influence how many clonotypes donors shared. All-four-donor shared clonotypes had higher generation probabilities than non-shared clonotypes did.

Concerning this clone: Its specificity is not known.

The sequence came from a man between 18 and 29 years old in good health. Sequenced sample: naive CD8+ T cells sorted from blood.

The CDR3 reads CASSEIVGQGNNEQFF. CDR3 sequence (DNA): TGTGCCAGCAGTGAGATCGTGGGACAGGGAAACAATGAGCAGTTCTTC. This chain connects TRBV25-1 to TRBJ2-1; the match to TRBD1 covers 9 bases. Germline CDR1 is MGHDK and CDR2 is SYGVNS. The V gene end was trimmed by 3 bases and the J gene end by 5 bases; junction bases not matched to a gene: 8. The length of the CDR3 is 16 residues.